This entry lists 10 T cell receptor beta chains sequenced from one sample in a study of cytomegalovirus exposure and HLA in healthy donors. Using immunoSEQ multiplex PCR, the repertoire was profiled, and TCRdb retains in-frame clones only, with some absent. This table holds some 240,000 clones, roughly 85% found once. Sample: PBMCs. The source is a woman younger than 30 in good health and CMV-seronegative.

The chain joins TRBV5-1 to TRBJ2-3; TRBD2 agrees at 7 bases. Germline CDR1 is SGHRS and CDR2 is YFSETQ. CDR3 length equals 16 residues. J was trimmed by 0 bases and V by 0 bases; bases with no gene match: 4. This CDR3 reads CASSLGLALSTDTQYF. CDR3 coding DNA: TGCGCCAGCAGCTTGGGACTAGCCCTAAGCACAGATACGCAGTATTTT.

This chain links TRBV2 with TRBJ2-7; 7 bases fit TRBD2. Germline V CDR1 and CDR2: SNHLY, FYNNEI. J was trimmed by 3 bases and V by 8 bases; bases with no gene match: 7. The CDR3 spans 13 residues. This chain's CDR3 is CASERGEVYEQYF. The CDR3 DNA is TGTGCCAGCGAGCGGGGCGAAGTCTACGAGCAGTACTTC.

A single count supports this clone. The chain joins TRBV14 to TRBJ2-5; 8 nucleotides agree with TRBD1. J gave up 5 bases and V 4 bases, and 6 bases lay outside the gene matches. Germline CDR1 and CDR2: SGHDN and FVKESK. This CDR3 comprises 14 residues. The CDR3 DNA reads TGTGCCAGCAGCCGACAGGGGTCCGGGGAGACCCAGTACTTC. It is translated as CASSRQGSGETQYF.

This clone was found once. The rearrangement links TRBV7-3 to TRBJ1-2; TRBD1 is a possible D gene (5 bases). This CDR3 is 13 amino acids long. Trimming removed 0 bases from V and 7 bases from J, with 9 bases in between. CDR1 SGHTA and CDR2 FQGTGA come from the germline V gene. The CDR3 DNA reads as TGTGCCAGCAGCTTAACGTATGGGGCTGGCTACACCTTC. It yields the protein CASSLTYGAGYTF.

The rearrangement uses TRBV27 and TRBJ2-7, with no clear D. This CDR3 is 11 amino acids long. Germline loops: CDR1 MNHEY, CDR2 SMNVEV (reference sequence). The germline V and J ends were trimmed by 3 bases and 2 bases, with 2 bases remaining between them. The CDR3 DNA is TGTGCCAGCAGTTTTGCCTACGAGCAGTACTTC. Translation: CASSFAYEQYF.

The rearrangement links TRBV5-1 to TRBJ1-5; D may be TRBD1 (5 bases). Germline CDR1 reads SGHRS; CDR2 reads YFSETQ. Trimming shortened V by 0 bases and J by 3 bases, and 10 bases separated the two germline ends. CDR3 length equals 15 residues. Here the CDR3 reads CASSLGGRLNQPQHF. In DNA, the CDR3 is TGCGCCAGCAGCTTGGGGGGACGGCTCAATCAGCCCCAGCATTTT.

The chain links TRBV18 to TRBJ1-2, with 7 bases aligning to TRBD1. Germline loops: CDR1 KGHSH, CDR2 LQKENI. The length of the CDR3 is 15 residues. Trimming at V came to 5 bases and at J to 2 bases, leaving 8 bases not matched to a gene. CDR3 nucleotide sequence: TGTGCCAGCTCATCCCCAGGGGGGAGAAACTATGGCTACACCTTC. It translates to CASSSPGGRNYGYTF.

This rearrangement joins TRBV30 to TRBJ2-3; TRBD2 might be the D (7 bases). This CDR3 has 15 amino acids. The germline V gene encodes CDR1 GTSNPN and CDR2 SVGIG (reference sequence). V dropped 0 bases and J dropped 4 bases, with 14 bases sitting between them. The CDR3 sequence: CAWSVRGGLADTQYF. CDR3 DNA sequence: TGTGCCTGGAGTGTAAGGGGGGGACTCGCAGATACGCAGTATTTT. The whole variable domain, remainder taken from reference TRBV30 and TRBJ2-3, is SQTIHQWPATLVQPVGSPLSLECTVEGTSNPNLYWYRQAAGRGLQLLFYSVGIGQISSEVPQNLSASRPQDRQFILSSKKLLLSDSGFYLCAWSVRGGLADTQYFGPGTRLTVL.

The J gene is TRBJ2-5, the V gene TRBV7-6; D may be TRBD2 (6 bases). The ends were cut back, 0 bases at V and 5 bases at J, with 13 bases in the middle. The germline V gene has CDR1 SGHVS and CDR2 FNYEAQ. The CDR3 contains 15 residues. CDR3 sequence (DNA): TGTGCCAGCAGCTTAGCGCGGAGCCGGGAGGAGACCCAGTACTTC. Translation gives CASSLARSREETQYF. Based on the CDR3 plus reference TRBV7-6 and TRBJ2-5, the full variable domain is GAGVSQSPRYKVTKRGQDVALRCDPISGHVSLYWYRQALGQGPEFLTYFNYEAQQDKSGLPNDRFSAERPEGSISTLTIQRTEQRDSAMYRCASSLARSREETQYFGPGTRLLVL.

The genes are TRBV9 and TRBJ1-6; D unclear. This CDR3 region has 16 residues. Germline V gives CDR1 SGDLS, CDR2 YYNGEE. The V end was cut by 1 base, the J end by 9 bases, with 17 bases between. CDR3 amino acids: CASSVTGEARGSPLHF. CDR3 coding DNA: TGTGCCAGCAGCGTAACCGGGGAGGCCCGTGGTTCACCCCTCCACTTT.